This TCR beta chain was sequenced during a study of glioma-infiltrating T cells. The germline CDR1 and CDR2 sequences are SGHAT and FQDESV (reference sequence). V shed 6 bases, J shed 7 bases, and the junction held 11 bases outside the gene matches. The CDR3 totals 15 residues. TCR alpha and beta CDR3 regions were amplified from RNA using iRepertoire nested multiplex PCR. TCRdb passed the multiplex PCR reads through MiXCR, listing each CDR3 protein once. The sample has roughly 190,000 distinct CDR3 sequences, 25% to 35% seen once. V gene TRBV11-1 combines with J gene TRBJ2-1; 8 bases fit TRBD2. The TCR sequence derives from a human donor with low-grade glioma or glioblastoma, undergoing nonglioma brain surgery, or in good health (not recorded which). Sequencing was carried out using glioma tissue, nonneoplastic brain tissue, or PBMCs (not recorded which). CDR3 loop: CASRPGLEGRNEQFF. The CDR3 nucleotides are TGTGCCAGCAGGCCGGGACTAGAGGGGCGGAATGAGCAGTTCTTC.